This T cell receptor beta chain is drawn from a study of blood T cell repertoires in COVID-19. Study overall: There were acute and convalescent COVID-19 samples, and they came from the United States, Italy and Spain. Sample material is recorded as cDNA or gDNA derived from T cells, B-cell-depleted T cells, or PBMCs.

Original analysis: Reference gene primer amplification yielded estimated nucleated cell counts. Produced via immunoSEQ multiplex PCR; TCRdb's table is partial and in-frame only. V and J calls and clone size are as listed in that table; D and trimming were resolved from the DNA. The top ten hold 6.5% to 8.5% of the sample, which has approximately 56,000 clones, over 75% seen once. V lost 4 bases to trimming and J lost 2 bases; unmatched junction nucleotides: 12. CDR3 length: 17 residues. The germline V gene encodes CDR1 SGHRS and CDR2 YFSETQ. Input material: peripheral blood. This rearrangement joins TRBV5-1 to TRBJ2-1; 7 nucleotides align to TRBD1. This sequence originates from a man in his sixties or seventies with active COVID-19. CDR3 coding DNA: TGCGCCAGCAGCAACACCCCCGGGACAGACGCCTACAATGAGCAGTTCTTC. Translated, it gives CASSNTPGTDAYNEQFF. The variable domain in full, completed from reference TRBV5-1 and TRBJ2-1, reads KAGVTQTPRYLIKTRGQQVTLSCSPISGHRSVSWYQQTPGQGLQFLFEYFSETQRNKGNFPGRFSGRQFSNSRSEMNVSTLELGDSALYLCASSNTPGTDAYNEQFFGPGTRLTVL.